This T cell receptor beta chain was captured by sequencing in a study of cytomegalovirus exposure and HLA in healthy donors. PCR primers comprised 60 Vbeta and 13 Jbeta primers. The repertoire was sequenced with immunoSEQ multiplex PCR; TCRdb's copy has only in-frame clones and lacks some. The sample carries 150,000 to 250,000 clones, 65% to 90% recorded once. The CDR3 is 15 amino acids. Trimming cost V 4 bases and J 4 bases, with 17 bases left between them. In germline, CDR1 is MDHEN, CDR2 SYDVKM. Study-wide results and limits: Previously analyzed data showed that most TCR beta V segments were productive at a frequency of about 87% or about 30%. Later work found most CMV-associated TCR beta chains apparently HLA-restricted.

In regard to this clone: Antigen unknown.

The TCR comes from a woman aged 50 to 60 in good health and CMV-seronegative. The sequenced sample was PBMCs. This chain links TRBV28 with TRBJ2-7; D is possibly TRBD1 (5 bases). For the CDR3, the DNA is TGTGCCAGCAGTTCCCAGGGTGCCCTTTTGTACGAGCAGTACTTC. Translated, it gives CASSSQGALLYEQYF. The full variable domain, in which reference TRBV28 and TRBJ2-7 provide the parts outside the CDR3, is DVKVTQSSRYLVKRTGEKVFLECVQDMDHENMFWYRQDPGLGLRLIYFSYDVKMKEKGDIPEGYSVSREKKERFSLILESASTNQTSMYLCASSSQGALLYEQYFGPGTRLTVT.